Following are 14 T cell receptor beta chains from one sample sequenced in a study of T cells after yellow fever vaccination. From the 5' RACE reads, TCRdb called clonotypes with MiXCR, one entry per CDR3 protein. The sample holds approximately 600,000 distinct CDR3 sequences, around an eighth seen once. The source material was PBMCs, sampled on the day of the yellow fever booster vaccination. Receptors originate from a man under 40 who received the YFV17D yellow fever vaccine.

This clonotype was detected a few times. V usage is TRBV5-1 and J usage is TRBJ2-2, with D perhaps matching TRBD2 (6 bases). The V and J ends lost 0 bases and 4 bases respectively, with 13 bases between them. The germline V gene encodes CDR1 SGHRS and CDR2 YFSETQ. CDR3 length equals 16 residues. The CDR3 DNA follows: TGCGCCAGCAGCTTGGGACTAGAGATGCGCACCGGGGAGCTGTTTTTT. Amino acids: CASSLGLEMRTGELFF.

This clonotype was counted at least ten times. The chain employs TRBV5-1 and TRBJ2-7; 12 nucleotides line up with TRBD1. Germline CDR1 reads SGHRS; CDR2 reads YFSETQ. The CDR3 is made up of 15 amino acids. Trimming took 0 bases from V and 6 from J; bases not matched to a gene: 4. Here the CDR3 DNA reads TGCGCCAGCAGCTTGGTGGGACAGGGGGCTGTCGAGCAGTACTTC. This codes for CASSLVGQGAVEQYF.

The V call is TRBV19, the J call TRBJ2-7; 9 nucleotides agree with TRBD2. Germline loops: CDR1 LNHDA, CDR2 SQIVND (reference sequence). With V trimmed by 7 bases and J by 5 bases, 6 bases remained unmatched. The CDR3 contains 13 residues. The CDR3 is CASKKAGGHEQYF. As DNA, the CDR3 is TGTGCCAGTAAGAAAGCGGGAGGCCACGAGCAGTACTTC.

The chain couples TRBV5-5 to TRBJ2-7; 9 nucleotides line up with TRBD1. CDR1 SGHKS and CDR2 YYEKEE come from the germline V gene (reference sequence). J gave up 5 bases and V 6 bases, and 6 bases lay outside the gene matches. CDR3 length: 13 amino acids. The CDR3 nucleotides read TGTGCCAGCACCCCGGGACAGGGCAACGAGCAGTACTTC. It yields the protein CASTPGQGNEQYF.

This clonotype was found a few times. The chain has TRBV12-3 or TRBV12-4 and TRBJ2-3; tentatively, D is TRBD1 (5 bases). Trimming took 7 bases from V and 0 from J, leaving 11 bases between them. The CDR3 contains 14 residues. CDR3 in amino acids: CASTWGVSTDTQYF. CDR3 DNA sequence: TGTGCCAGCACCTGGGGCGTTAGCACAGATACGCAGTATTTT.

This sequence joins TRBV6-1 and TRBJ1-5; TRBD1 is a possible D gene (5 bases). This CDR3 has 13 residues. Trimming pared 6 bases from V and 5 bases from J, leaving 11 bases between. The germline gives CDR1 MNHNS, CDR2 SASEGT. The CDR3 region has the DNA TGTGCCAGCAGAAGCAGGGAACATCAGCCCCAGCATTTT. Encoded protein: CASRSREHQPQHF.

This rearrangement joins TRBV2 to TRBJ1-6, with 9 bases lining up with TRBD1. The CDR3 runs 13 residues. J lost 8 bases, V lost 9 bases, and 5 bases had no gene match. The germline gives CDR1 SNHLY, CDR2 FYNNEI. CDR3: CASCDRGDSPLHF. In nucleotides, the CDR3 is TGTGCCAGTTGTGACAGGGGGGATTCACCCCTCCACTTT.

This clonotype has just a few counts. The chain carries TRBV4-3 and TRBJ1-4; the D is unclear. V shed 4 bases and J shed 7 bases, with 13 bases lying between them. Germline lookup yields CDR1 LGHNA and CDR2 YSLEER. The CDR3 spans 14 residues. The CDR3 is CASSLRITAEKLFF. CDR3 nucleotide sequence: TGCGCCAGCAGCCTGCGCATAACGGCTGAAAAACTGTTTTTT.

The V gene is TRBV2, the J gene TRBJ2-6, with D uncertain. Trimming stripped 7 bases from V and 1 base from J, with 8 bases between. This CDR3 comprises 14 residues. Per germline, CDR1 SNHLY and CDR2 FYNNEI. CDR3 nucleotides: TGTGCCAGCAACCCGCCATCTGGGGCCAACGTCCTGACTTTC. Its protein product is CASNPPSGANVLTF.

This clonotype was seen ten or more times. The chain uses TRBV20-1 and TRBJ2-2, with 8 bases matching TRBD2. Looked up from germline, CDR1 is DFQATT and CDR2 is SNEGSKA (reference sequence). The CDR3 length is 13 residues. The CDR3: CSGGGALTGELFF. The CDR3 DNA is TGCAGCGGGGGGGGAGCCCTCACCGGGGAGCTGTTTTTT.

The rearrangement links TRBV25-1 to TRBJ2-5; possible D gene TRBD1, 6 bases. CDR1 is MGHDK, CDR2 SYGVNS, per germline. The CDR3 spans 15 residues. V lost 9 bases and J lost 1, with 18 bases in between. The CDR3 DNA follows: TGTGCCAGTAGATCCGCAAGGACAGCCCAAGAGACCCAGTACTTC. This translates into CASRSARTAQETQYF. The whole variable domain, filled in from reference TRBV25-1 and TRBJ2-5, reads EADIYQTPRYLVIGTGKKITLECSQTMGHDKMYWYQQDPGMELHLIHYSYGVNSTEKGDLSSESTVSRIRTEHFPLTLESARPSHTSQYLCASRSARTAQETQYFGPGTRLLVL.

This clonotype has only a few counts. The rearrangement uses TRBV6-5 and TRBJ1-6; D might be TRBD1 (5 bases). This CDR3 is built from 16 residues. Germline V gives CDR1 MNHEY, CDR2 SVGAGI. Trimming stripped 0 bases from V and 9 bases from J, with 15 bases between. The CDR3 bases are TGTGCCAGCAGTTACTCGATTATGCGGGGCACTTCACCCCTCCACTTT. It encodes CASSYSIMRGTSPLHF.

The V and J genes are TRBV6-1 and TRBJ2-1; the match to TRBD2 covers 10 bases. Trimming took 6 bases from V and 4 from J; bases not matched to a gene: 9. CDR3 length equals 16 residues. From germline, CDR1 is MNHNS and CDR2 SASEGT. As DNA, the CDR3 is TGTGCCAGCAGAGGGACTAGCGACCGCGATTACAATGAGCAGTTCTTC. As protein: CASRGTSDRDYNEQFF.

The chain employs TRBV12-3 or TRBV12-4 and TRBJ2-7, with 9 bases matching TRBD1. V trimming: 6 bases; J trimming: 6 bases; junction bases outside the gene matches: 12. The CDR3 has 15 residues. DNA of the CDR3: TGTGCCAGCAGCCGTGGCCCGGGACAGGGTTGCGAGCAGTACTTC. Translating gives CASSRGPGQGCEQYF.